This TCR beta chain comes out of a study of regulatory T cells in long-lasting Graves disease. Study-wide context: Patients with new Graves' disease had used antithyroid drugs below 3 months.

Combining iRepertoire HTBI primers with Arm-PCR of CDR3 regions, the authors built TCR beta libraries. As originally analysed: Sample data revealed under 75 TRBV and over twelve TRBJ segments. MiXCR, run by TCRdb on the multiplex PCR reads, gives a single entry per CDR3 protein. The authors' filters were not applied to this entry. The sample has around 400,000 distinct CDR3 sequences; about a sixth are singletons. The V segment lost 4 bases and the J segment 7 bases; nucleotides outside the gene matches: 3. CDR3 length: 13 residues. CDR1 is WSHSY and CDR2 is SAAADI in the germline V gene. As to time point: newly diagnosed GD, antithyroid drugs for less than 3 months. Researchers made the TCR library from RNA that was extracted from PBMCs.

Sequenced material: peripheral blood mononuclear cells (PBMCs), taken at new diagnosis, from a patient treated with antithyroid drugs. V gene TRBV10-2 combines with J gene TRBJ1-5; 8 positions agree with TRBD1. The receptor's source is a female donor with Graves disease. CDR3 protein: CASSGTGRQPQHF. CDR3 nucleotides: TGCGCCAGCAGTGGGACAGGGCGGCAGCCCCAGCATTTT.